The present entry profiles one T cell receptor beta chain with its context. Its antigen is still unknown. The data derive from a study of T cell responses to AZD1222 COVID-19 vaccine. Overall study context: Doses given second, at about 4 or about 12 weeks, were pooled.

Findings and caveats of the study: Repertoire sampling happened only post peak T cell response. Donors were chiefly white British, with a greater number of females, and clonal diversity was perhaps underestimated. Spike-specific TCR breadth and depth went up after people got two AZD1222 doses.

Clones were read by immunoSEQ multiplex PCR, and TCRdb kept only the in-frame ones, dropping some. Of around 150,000 clones listed, under 95% are singletons. V was shortened by 5 bases and J by 5 bases, with 12 bases between the two germline ends. The length of the CDR3 is 13 residues. Germline V gene lookup returns CDR1 SGHTA and CDR2 FQGTGA. The sequence derives from an adult in good health. The source was peripheral blood, collected on day 0 of AZD1222 vaccination. The genes are TRBV7-3 and TRBJ2-5; D not certain. The CDR3 sequence is CASSQGSWETQYF. The CDR3 nucleotides are TGTGCCAGCAGCCAAGGCTCCTGGGAGACCCAGTACTTC.